This T cell receptor (beta chain) was sequenced in a study of CD8+ T cells in alopecia areata. The authors extracted RNA and reverse transcribed it into cDNA as the sequencing template. Sequencing used immunoSEQ multiplex PCR; TCRdb keeps in-frame clones, though not all of them. The sample includes about 160,000 clones, 50% to 70% of them seen just once. In this sample, this clone turned up a few times. Treatment defined: oral pan-JAK inhibitor, 5-10 mg twice daily. The CDR3 is made up of 13 amino acids. Trimming removed 8 bases at V and 2 bases at J, with 9 bases between. In germline, CDR1 is SNHLY, CDR2 FYNNEI.

The gene calls are TRBV2 and TRBJ2-2; D gene uncertain. The source of this sequence is a human donor with alopecia areata. The sequencing used CD4+ T cells sorted from blood, collected at week 4, from a patient treated with tofacitinib. CDR3 nucleotides: TGTGCCAGCGAACGAGATAACACCGGGGAGCTGTTTTTT. Residues: CASERDNTGELFF. Together with reference TRBV2 and TRBJ2-2, the CDR3 gives the full variable domain: EPEVTQTPSHQVTQMGQEVILRCVPISNHLYFYWYRQILGQKVEFLVSFYNNEISEKSEIFDDQFSVERPDGSNFTLKIRSTKLEDSAMYFCASERDNTGELFFGEGSRLTVL.